The present T cell receptor (beta chain) was sequenced within a study of T cells in Graves' hyperthyroidism and ophthalmopathy. The J segment lost 9 bases and the V segment lost 4 bases, leaving 11 bases of the junction unmatched. This CDR3 region has 16 residues. Germline V CDR1 and CDR2: SGHKS, YYEKEE (reference sequence). It was RNA transcripts that yielded the amplified TCR beta CDR3 regions. HTBI primers were employed in a first-round RT-PCR of the TCR CDR3. TCRdb ran MiXCR on the multiplex PCR reads and lists one entry per CDR3 protein. The table has about 380,000 distinct CDR3 sequences, 13% seen once; the top ten hold less than 25%. General observations from the study: Blood also contained most expanded thyroid clonotypes above 0.001. Ophthalmopathy stood apart from stable hyperthyroidism in a 13 V-J model.

Comments on this clonotype: Its matching antigen is unknown.

This TCR was recovered from a man aged 25-40 years with Graves' hyperthyroidism that later progressed to Graves' ophthalmopathy. The sequencing input was blood. The chain is built from TRBV5-5 and TRBJ2-1; 12 positions agree with TRBD2. The CDR3: CASSTRTSGDLGEQFF. CDR3 nucleotides: TGTGCCAGCAGCACTCGGACTAGCGGGGATTTGGGTGAGCAGTTCTTC.